This entry concerns a single TCR beta chain. The data belong to a study of T-cell reconstitution after alpha-beta-depleted transplantation in children. Unique molecular identifiers were incorporated when the TCRbeta library was constructed. From the PCR reads, TCRdb called clonotypes with MiXCR, one entry per CDR3 protein. The sample has around 580,000 distinct CDR3 sequences, 25% to 30% seen once; the top ten hold 36%. Per germline, CDR1 KGHSH and CDR2 LQKENI. There are 14 residues in the CDR3. V was shortened by 2 bases and J by 3 bases, with 11 bases between the two germline ends. This clonotype was sampled from a boy in the first two years of life with Wiskott-Aldrich syndrome, due to receive a stem cell transplant. The chain couples TRBV18 to TRBJ2-7, with a possible D match to TRBD1 (6 bases). The specimen was PBMCs, collected before TCRalphabeta/CD19-depleted stem cell transplant. CDR3 bases: TGTGCCAGCTCACCATCCAGGGGAAGCTACGAGCAGTACTTC. Protein sequence: CASSPSRGSYEQYF.